The sample holds many counts of the clone carrying this T cell receptor beta chain. As yet, its antigen is unknown. This sample was taken from a study of T-cell reconstitution after alpha-beta-depleted transplantation in children. General observations from the study: Several hundred expanded graft clones reportedly gave rise to the alpha-beta T cells present about two months after transplant. One year after transplant, T-cell counts and diversity came mostly from newly produced T cells. Surviving recipient T cells and thymic progenitors produced the high day-60 TCRbeta diversity seen in some patients.

Trimming at V came to 4 bases and at J to 6 bases, leaving 1 base not matched to a gene. Germline V gives CDR1 MNHEY, CDR2 SVGEGT. This CDR3 is built from 14 residues. Library preparation (for TCRbeta) was performed with unique molecular identifiers. TCRdb reanalysed the PCR reads using MiXCR and keeps one entry per CDR3 protein. The data show about 200,000 distinct CDR3 sequences, 6.3% seen once. The sequence was collected from a girl in the first two years of life with combined immunodeficiency, due to receive a stem cell transplant. V usage is TRBV6-2 or TRBV6-3 and J usage is TRBJ1-6; TRBD1 aligns across 9 bases. Specimen: PBMCs, collected before TCRalphabeta/CD19-depleted stem cell transplant. CDR3 region: CASSSDRGNSPLHF. The CDR3 DNA reads TGTGCCAGCAGTTCGGACAGGGGTAATTCACCCCTCCACTTT.